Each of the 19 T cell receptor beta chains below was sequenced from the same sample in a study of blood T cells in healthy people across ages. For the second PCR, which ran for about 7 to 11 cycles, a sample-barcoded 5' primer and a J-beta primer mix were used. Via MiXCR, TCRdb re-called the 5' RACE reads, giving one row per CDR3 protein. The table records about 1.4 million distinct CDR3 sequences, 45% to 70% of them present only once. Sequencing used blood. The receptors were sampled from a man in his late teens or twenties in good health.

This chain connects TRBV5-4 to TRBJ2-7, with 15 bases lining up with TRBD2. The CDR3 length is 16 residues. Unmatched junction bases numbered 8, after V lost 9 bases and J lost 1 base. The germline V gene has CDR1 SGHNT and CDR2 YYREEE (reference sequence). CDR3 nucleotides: TGTGCCACCATGGGACTAGCGGGAGGCTCTTCCTACGAGCAGTACTTC. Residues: CATMGLAGGSSYEQYF.

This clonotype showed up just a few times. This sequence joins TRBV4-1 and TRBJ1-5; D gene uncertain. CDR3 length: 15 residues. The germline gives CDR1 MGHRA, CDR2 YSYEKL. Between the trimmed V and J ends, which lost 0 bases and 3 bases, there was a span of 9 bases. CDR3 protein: CASSQDGQPNQPQHF. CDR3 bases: TGCGCCAGCAGCCAAGATGGGCAACCCAATCAGCCCCAGCATTTT.

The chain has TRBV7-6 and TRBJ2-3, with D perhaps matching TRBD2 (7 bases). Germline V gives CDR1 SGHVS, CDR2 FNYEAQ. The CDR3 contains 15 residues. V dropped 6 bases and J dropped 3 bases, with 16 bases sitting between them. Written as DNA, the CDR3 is TGTGCCAGCAGTTTGAGGGGGGGAGCTACAGATACGCAGTATTTT. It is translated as CASSLRGGATDTQYF.

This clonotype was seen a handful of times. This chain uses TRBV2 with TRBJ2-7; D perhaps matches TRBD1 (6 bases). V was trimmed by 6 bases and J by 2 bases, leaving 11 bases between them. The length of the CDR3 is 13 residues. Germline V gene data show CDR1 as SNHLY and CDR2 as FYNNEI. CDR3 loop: CASRKDRTYEQYF. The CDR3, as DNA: TGTGCCAGCAGGAAGGACAGAACCTACGAGCAGTACTTC.

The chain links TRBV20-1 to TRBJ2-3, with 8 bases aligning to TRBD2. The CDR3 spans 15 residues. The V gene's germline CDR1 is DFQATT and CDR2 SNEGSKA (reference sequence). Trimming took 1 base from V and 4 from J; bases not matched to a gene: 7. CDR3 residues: CSARVGTSSPDTQYF. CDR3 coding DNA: TGCAGTGCTAGAGTTGGGACTAGTTCCCCAGATACGCAGTATTTT.

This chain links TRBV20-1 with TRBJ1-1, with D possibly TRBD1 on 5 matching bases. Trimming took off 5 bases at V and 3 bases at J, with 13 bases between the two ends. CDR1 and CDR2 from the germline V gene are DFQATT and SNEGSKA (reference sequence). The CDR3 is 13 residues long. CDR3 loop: CSAWGVRDTEAFF. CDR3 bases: TGCAGTGCTTGGGGGGTCCGGGACACTGAAGCTTTCTTT.

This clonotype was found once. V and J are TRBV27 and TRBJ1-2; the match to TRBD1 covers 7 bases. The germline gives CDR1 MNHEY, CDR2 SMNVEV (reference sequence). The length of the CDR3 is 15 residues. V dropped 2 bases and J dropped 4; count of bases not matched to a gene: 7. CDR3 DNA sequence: TGTGCCAGCAGTTTAGAGGGGGCGCGACCCTATGGCTACACCTTC. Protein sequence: CASSLEGARPYGYTF.

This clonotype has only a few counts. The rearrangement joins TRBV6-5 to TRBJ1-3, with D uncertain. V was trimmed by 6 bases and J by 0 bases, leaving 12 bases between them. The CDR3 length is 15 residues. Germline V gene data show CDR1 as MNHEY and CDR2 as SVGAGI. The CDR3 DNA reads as TGTGCCAGCAGCCCCCTTGGAGACTCTGGAAACACCATATATTTT. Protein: CASSPLGDSGNTIYF.

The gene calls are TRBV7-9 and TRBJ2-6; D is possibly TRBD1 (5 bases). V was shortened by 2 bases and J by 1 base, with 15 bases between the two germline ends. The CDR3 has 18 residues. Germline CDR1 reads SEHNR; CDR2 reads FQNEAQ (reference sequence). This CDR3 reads CASSLQVRALSGANVLTF. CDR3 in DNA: TGTGCCAGCAGCTTACAGGTCAGGGCACTTTCTGGGGCCAACGTCCTGACTTTC.

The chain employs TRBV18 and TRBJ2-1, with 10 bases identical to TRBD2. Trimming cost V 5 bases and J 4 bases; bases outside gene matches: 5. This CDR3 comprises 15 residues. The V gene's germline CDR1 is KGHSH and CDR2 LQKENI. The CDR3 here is CASSLTSGEYNEQFF. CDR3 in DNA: TGTGCCAGCTCATTAACTAGCGGGGAATACAATGAGCAGTTCTTC.

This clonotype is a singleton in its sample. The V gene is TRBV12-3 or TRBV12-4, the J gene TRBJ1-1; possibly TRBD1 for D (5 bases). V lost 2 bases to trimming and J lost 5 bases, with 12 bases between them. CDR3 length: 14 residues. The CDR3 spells CASSLKGGGTEAFF. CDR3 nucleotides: TGTGCCAGCAGTTTAAAGGGCGGGGGAACTGAAGCTTTCTTT.

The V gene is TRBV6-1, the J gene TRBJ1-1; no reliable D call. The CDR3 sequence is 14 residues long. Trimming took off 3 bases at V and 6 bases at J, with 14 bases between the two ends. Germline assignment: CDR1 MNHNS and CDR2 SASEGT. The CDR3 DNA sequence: TGTGCCAGCAGTGACCTCGGGGTTGCGGCTGAAGCTTTCTTT. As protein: CASSDLGVAAEAFF.

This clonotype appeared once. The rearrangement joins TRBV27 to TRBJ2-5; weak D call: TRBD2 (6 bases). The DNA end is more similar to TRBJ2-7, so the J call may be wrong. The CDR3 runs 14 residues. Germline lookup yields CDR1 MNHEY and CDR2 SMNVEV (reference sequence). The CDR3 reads CASSLSQGGYEQYF. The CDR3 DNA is TGTGCCAGCAGTTTATCGCAGGGAGGCTACGAGCAGTACTTC.

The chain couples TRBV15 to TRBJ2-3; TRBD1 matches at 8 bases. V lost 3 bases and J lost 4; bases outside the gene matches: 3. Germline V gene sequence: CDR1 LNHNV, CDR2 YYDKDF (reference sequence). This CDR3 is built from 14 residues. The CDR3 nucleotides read TGTGCCACCAGCAGGGACAGGGTGGCAGATACGCAGTATTTT. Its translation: CATSRDRVADTQYF. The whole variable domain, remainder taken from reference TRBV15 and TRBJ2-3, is DAMVIQNPRYQVTQFGKPVTLSCSQTLNHNVMYWYQQKSSQAPKLLFHYYDKDFNNEADTPDNFQSRRPNTSFCFLDIRSPGLGDTAMYLCATSRDRVADTQYFGPGTRLTVL.

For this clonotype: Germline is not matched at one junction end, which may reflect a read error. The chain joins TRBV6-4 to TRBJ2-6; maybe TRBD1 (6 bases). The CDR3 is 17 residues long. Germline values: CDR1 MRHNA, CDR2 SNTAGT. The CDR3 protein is CASSDSDSSSGANALTF. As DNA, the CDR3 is TGTGCCAGCAGTGACTCGGACAGCTCGTCTGGGGCCAACGCCCTGACTTTC.

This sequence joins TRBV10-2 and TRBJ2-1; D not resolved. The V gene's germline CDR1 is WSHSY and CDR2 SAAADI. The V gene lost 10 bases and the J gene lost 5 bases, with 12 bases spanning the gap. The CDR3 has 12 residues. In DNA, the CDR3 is TGCGCCACCACGGTTTGGGACAATGAGCAGTTCTTC. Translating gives CATTVWDNEQFF.

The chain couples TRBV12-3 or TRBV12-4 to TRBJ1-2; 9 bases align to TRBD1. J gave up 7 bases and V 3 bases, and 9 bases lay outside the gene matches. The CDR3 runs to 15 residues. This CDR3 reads CASSLARGQGTGYTF. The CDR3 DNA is TGTGCCAGCAGTTTGGCGCGGGGACAGGGCACTGGCTACACCTTC.

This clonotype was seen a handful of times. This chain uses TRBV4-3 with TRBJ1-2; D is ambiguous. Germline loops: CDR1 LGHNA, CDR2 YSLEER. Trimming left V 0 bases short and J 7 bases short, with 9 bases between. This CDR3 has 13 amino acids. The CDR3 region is CASSQERAPGYTF. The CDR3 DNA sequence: TGCGCCAGCAGCCAAGAGAGGGCTCCTGGCTACACCTTC.

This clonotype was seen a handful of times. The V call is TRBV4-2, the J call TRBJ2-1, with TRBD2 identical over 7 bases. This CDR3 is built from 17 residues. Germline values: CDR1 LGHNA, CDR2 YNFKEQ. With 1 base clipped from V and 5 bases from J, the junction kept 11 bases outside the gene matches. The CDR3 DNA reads TGTGCCAGCAGCCAAGGACCGACTAGCCTCCCGCACAATGAGCAGTTCTTC. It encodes CASSQGPTSLPHNEQFF.